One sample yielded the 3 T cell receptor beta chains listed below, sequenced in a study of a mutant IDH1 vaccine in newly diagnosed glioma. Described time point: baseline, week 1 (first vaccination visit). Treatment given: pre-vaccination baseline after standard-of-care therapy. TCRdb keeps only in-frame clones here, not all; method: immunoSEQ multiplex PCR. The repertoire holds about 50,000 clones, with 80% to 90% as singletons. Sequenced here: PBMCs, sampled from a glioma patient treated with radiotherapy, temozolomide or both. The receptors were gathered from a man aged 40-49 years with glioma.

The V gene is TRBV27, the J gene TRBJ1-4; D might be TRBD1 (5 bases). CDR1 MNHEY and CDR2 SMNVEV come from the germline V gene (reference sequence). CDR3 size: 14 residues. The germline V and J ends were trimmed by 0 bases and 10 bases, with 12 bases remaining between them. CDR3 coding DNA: TGTGCCAGCAGTTTATCGGGGGGGTTGGCAAAACTGTTTTTT. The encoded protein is CASSLSGGLAKLFF.

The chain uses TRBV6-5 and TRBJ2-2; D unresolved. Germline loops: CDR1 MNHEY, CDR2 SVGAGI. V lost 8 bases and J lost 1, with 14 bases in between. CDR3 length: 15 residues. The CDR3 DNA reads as TGTGCCAGCCATAGCACAGACTTGAACACCGGGGAGCTGTTTTTT. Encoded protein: CASHSTDLNTGELFF.

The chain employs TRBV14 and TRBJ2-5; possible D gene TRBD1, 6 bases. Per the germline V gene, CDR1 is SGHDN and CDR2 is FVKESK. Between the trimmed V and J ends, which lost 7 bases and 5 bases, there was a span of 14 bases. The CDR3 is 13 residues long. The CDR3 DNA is TGTGCCAGCACAAGGCAGGGGTCGGAGACCCAGTACTTC. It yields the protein CASTRQGSETQYF.